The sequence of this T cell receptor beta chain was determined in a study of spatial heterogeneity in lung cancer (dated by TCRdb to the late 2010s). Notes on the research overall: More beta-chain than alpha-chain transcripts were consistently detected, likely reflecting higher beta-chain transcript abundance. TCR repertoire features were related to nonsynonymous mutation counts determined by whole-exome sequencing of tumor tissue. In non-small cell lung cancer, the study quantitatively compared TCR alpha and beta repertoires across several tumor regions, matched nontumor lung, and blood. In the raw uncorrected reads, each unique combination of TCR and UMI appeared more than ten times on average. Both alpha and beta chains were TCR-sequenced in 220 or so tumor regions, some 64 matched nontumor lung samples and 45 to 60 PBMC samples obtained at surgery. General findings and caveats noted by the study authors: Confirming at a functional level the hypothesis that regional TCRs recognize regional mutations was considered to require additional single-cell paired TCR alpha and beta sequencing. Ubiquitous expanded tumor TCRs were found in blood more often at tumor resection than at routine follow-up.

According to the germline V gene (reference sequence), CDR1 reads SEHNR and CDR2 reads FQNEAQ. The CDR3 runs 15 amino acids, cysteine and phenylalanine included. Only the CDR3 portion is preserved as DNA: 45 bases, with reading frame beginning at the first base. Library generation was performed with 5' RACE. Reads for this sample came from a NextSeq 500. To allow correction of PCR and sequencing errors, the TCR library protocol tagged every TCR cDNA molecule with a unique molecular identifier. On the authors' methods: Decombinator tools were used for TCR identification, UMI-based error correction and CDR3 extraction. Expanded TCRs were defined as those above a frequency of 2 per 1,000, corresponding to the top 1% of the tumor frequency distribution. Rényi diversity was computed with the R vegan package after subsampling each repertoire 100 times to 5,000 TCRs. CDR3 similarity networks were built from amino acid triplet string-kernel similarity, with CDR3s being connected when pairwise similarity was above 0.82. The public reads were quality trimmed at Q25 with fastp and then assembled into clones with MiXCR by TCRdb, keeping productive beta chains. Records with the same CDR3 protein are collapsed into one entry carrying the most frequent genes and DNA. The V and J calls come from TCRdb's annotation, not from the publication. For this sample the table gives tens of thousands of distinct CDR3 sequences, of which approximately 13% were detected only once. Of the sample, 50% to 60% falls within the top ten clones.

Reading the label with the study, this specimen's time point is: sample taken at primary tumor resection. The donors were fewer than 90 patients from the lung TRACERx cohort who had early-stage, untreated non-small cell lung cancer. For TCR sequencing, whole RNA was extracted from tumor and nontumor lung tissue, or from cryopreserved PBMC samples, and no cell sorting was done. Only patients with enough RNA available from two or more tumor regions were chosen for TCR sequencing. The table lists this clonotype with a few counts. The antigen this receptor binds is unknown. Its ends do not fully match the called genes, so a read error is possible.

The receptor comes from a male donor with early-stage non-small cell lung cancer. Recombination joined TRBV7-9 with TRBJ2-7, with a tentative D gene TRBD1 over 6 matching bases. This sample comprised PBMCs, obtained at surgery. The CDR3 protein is CASSLGDRNGQNWNF. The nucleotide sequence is TGTGCCAGCAGCTTGGGTGACAGGAATGGGCAAAATTGGAACTTC. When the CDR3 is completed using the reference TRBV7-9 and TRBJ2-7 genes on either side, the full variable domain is DTGVSQNPRHKITKRGQNVTFRCDPISEHNRLYWYRQTLGQGPEFLTYFQNEAQLEKSRLLSDRFSAERPKGSFSTLEIQRTEQGDSAMYLCASSLGDRNGQNWNFGPGTRLTVT.